The clone carrying this TCR beta chain turned up a few times. Its antigen remains unknown. The sample is drawn from a study of T cell repertoires in cytomegalovirus infection. Study-wide context: CMV infection together with matching HLA type was indicated by public TCR beta signatures.

TCRdb re-analysed the reads in MiXCR, keeping a single row per CDR3 protein. The sample shows approximately 110,000 distinct CDR3 sequences, about 28% of them seen only once. Study-wide points: Dominant in the ex vivo response were TCR beta clonotypes restricted by HLA-C and specific for CMV.

The receptor's source is a human donor in good health (CMV status not recorded). Some clones in this sample may be carry-over from other donors' samples. The sequencing here drew on CD8+ T cells from cultured PBMCs, taken from culture after CMV antigen stimulation.

CDR3 amino acids: CASSLDMNTEAFF. The CDR3 DNA reads TGTGCCAGCAGCTTGGATATGAACACTGAAGCTTTCTTT. V usage is TRBV5-5 and J usage is TRBJ1-1; D call uncertain. The CDR3 contains 13 residues. V was trimmed by 0 bases and J by 0 bases, leaving 3 bases between them. Germline V gene sequence: CDR1 SGHKS, CDR2 YYEKEE (reference sequence).